The following is a TCR beta chain sequence with its context. This sample is drawn from a study of PD-L1 blockade in urothelial cancer. The wider study: Patients previously received 0 to 3 chemotherapy regimens.

The CDR3 loop spans 14 amino acids. Germline CDR1 and CDR2: SGHNT and YYREEE (reference sequence). V was pared by 0 bases and J by 8 bases, with 12 bases between. Profiled with immunoSEQ multiplex PCR; TCRdb holds only in-frame clones, not every one. Among tens of thousands of clones listed, more than 70% were seen once. This receptor was identified in a man in his sixties or seventies with urothelial cancer. The starting material was PBMCs, obtained around atezolizumab (anti-PD-L1) treatment. The genes are TRBV5-4 and TRBJ2-1; possible D gene TRBD2, 6 bases. CDR3 DNA: TGTGCCAGCAGCTTGGAACTAGCAGTCGATGAGCAGTTCTTC. It codes for CASSLELAVDEQFF. Full variable domain (missing parts from reference TRBV5-4 and TRBJ2-1): ETGVTQSPTHLIKTRGQQVTLRCSSQSGHNTVSWYQQALGQGPQFIFQYYREEENGRGNFPPRFSGLQFPNYSSELNVNALELDDSALYLCASSLELAVDEQFFGPGTRLTVL.